The subject of this entry is one T cell receptor beta chain. Its cognate antigen is unknown. The sample originates from a study of T cell responses to AZD1222 COVID-19 vaccine. Findings and limits, study-wide: Repertoires were obtained only post-peak T cell response. The donor cohort was predominantly white British with a female majority, and clonal diversity may have been underestimated.

The table came from immunoSEQ multiplex PCR; TCRdb's copy has only in-frame clones and leaves some out. This sample has 150,000 to 200,000 clones; about 87% occur once, and the top ten carry 3.5% to 5.5%. The CDR3 length is 16 residues. Germline CDR1 reads MDHEN; CDR2 reads SYDVKM. Trimming cost V 1 base and J 2 bases, with 13 bases left between them. V gene TRBV28 combines with J gene TRBJ2-3; D is possibly TRBD2 (6 bases). The material was peripheral blood, obtained 28 days after the second dose of the MenACWY control vaccine. The receptor was derived from an adult who received the MenACWY meningococcal vaccine as a control. The CDR3 nucleotides read TGTGCCAGCAGTTTATCCGGGACTTGGCTCACAGATACGCAGTATTTT. Amino acid sequence: CASSLSGTWLTDTQYF. Combining the CDR3 with reference TRBV28 and TRBJ2-3 gives the whole variable domain DVKVTQSSRYLVKRTGEKVFLECVQDMDHENMFWYRQDPGLGLRLIYFSYDVKMKEKGDIPEGYSVSREKKERFSLILESASTNQTSMYLCASSLSGTWLTDTQYFGPGTRLTVL.